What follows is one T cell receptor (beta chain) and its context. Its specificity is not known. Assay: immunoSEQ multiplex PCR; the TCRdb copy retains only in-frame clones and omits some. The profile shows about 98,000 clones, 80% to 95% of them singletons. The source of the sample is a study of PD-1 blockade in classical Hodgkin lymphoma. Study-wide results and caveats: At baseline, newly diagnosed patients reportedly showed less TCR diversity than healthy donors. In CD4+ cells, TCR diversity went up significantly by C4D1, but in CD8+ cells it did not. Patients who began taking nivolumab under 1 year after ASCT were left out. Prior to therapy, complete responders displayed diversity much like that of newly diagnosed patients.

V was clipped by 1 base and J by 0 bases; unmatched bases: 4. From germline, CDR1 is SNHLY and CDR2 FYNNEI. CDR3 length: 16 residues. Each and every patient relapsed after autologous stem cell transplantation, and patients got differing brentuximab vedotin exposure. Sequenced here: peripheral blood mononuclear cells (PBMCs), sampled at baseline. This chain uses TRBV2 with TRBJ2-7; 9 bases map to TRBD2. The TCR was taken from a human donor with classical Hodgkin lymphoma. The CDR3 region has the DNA TGTGCCAGCAGTGAAGGTCGGGGACTAGCCTCCTACGAGCAGTACTTC. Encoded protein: CASSEGRGLASYEQYF.